This T cell receptor beta chain was obtained from a study of shared clonotypes between healthy human individuals. Deep was the level at which the assay was run. The method was immunoSEQ multiplex PCR; TCRdb's version includes in-frame clones alone and lacks a portion of them. Of approximately 510,000 clones listed, 60% to 85% are singletons. The donors were all Caucasian adults (living in Nashville, Tennessee). The V end lost 4 bases, the J end lost 3 bases, and 19 bases lay between the germline ends. The CDR3 contains 16 residues. The germline CDR1 and CDR2 sequences are SEHNR and FQNEAQ (reference sequence).

The chain links TRBV7-9 to TRBJ2-7; no reliable D call. The TCR comes from a woman in her thirties or forties in good health. Some clones in this sample may be carry-over from other donors' samples. Sequencing input: PBMCs. The CDR3 nucleotides read TGTGCCAGCAGCTCAAAACTTGAGATACCCAACTACGAGCAGTACTTC. As protein: CASSSKLEIPNYEQYF.